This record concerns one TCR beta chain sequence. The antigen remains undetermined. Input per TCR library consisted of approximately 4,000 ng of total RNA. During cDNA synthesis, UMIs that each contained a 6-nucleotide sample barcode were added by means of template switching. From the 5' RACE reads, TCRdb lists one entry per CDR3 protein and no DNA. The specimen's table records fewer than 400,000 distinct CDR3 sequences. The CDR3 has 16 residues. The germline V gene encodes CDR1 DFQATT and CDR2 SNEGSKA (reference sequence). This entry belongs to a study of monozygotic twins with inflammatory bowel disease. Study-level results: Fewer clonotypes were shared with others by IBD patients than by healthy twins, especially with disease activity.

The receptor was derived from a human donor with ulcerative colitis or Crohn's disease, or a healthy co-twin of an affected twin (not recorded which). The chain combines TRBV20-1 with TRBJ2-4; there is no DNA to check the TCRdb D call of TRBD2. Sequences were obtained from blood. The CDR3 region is CSTISGRAEGKNIQYF.